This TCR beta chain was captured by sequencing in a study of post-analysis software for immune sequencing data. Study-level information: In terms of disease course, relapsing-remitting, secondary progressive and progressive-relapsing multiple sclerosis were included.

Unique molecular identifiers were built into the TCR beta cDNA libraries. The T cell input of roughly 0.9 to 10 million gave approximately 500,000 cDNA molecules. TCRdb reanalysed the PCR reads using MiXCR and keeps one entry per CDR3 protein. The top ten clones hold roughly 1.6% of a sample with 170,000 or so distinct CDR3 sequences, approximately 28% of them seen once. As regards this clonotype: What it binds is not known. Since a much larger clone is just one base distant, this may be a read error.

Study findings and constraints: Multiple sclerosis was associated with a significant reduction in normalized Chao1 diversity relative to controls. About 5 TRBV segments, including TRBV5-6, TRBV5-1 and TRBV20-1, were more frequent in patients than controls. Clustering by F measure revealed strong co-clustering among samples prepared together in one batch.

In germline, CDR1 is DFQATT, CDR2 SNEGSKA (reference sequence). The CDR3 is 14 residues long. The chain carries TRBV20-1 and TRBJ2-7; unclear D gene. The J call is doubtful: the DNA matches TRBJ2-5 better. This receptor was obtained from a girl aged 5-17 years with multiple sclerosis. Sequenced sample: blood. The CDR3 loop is CSARGLMGWGTQYF. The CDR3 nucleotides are TGCAGTGCTAGAGGATTGATGGGGTGGGGGACCCAGTACTTC.